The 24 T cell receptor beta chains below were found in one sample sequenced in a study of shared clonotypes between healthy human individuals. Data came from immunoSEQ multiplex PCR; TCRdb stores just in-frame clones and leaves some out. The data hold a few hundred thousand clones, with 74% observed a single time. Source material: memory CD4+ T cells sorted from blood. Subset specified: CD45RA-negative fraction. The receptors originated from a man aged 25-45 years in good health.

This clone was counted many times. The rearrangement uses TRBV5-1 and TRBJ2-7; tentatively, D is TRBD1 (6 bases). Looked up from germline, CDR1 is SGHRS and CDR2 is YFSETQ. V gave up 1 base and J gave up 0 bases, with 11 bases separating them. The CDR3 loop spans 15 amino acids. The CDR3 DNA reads TGCGCCAGCAGCTTGATTACAGGGACCTCCTACGAGCAGTACTTC. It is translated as CASSLITGTSYEQYF.

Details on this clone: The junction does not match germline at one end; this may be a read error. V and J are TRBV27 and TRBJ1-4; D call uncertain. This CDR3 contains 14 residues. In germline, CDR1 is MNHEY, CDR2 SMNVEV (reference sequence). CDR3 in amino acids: CASSSWARTEKLFF. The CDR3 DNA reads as TGTGCCAGCAGTTCATGGGCACGAACTGAAAAATTGTTTTTT.

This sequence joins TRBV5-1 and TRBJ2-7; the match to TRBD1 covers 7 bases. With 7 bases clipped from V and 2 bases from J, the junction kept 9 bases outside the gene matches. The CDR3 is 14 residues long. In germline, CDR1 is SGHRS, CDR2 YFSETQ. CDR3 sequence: CASGPTGQTYEQYF. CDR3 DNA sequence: TGCGCCAGCGGACCAACGGGACAGACCTACGAGCAGTACTTC.

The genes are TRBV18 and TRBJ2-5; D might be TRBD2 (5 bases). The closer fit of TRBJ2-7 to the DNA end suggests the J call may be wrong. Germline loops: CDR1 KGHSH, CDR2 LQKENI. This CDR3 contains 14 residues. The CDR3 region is CASSPDPTSNEQYF. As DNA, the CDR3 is TGTGCCAGCTCACCTGATCCTACTAGTAACGAGCAGTACTTC.

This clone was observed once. The CDR3 sequence: CASRGGLAGGFYNEQFF. CDR3 nucleotides: TGCGCCAGCAGAGGCGGACTAGCGGGAGGCTTCTACAATGAGCAGTTCTTC. The chain joins TRBV10-2 to TRBJ2-1; TRBD2 aligns across 14 bases. The germline CDR1 and CDR2 sequences are WSHSY and SAAADI. The CDR3 is 17 amino acids. J lost 3 bases, V lost 6 bases, and 7 bases had no gene match.

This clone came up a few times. In nucleotides, the CDR3 is TGTGCCAGAAGCGAGGGGGACAGGGTAAGTAATTCAACTGCTTTCTTT. Residues: CARSEGDRVSNSTAFF. V is TRBV5-3 and J is TRBJ1-1, with TRBD1 identical over 9 bases. TRBV5-3 is an ORF; its function is uncertain. The J segment lost 11 bases and the V segment lost 4 bases, leaving 18 bases of the junction unmatched. CDR3 size: 16 residues.

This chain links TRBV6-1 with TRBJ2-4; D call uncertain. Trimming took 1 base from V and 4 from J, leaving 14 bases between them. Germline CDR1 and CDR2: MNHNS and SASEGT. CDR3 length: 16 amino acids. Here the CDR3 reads CASSEVMGSQKNIQYF. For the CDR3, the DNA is TGTGCCAGCAGTGAAGTTATGGGTAGTCAGAAAAACATTCAGTACTTC.

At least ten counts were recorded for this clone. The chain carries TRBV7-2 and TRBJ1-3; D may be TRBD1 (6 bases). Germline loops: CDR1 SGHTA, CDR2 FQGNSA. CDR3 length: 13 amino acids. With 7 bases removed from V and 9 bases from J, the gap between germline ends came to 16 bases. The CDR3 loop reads CASTELGGSTIYF. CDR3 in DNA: TGTGCCAGCACCGAACTAGGGGGTAGCACCATATATTTT.

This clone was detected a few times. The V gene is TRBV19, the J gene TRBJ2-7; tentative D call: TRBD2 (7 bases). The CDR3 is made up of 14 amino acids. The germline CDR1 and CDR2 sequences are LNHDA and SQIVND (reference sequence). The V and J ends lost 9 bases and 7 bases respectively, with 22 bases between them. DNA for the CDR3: TGTGCCAGCAGCCGGGGGGCAGCCTATTCGGAGCAGTACTTC. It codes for CASSRGAAYSEQYF.

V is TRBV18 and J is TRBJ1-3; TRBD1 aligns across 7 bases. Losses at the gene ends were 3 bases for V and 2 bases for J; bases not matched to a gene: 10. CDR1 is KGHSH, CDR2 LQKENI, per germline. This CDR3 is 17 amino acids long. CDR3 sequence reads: CASSPFTGESTGNTIYF. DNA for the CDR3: TGTGCCAGCTCACCTTTCACAGGGGAAAGTACTGGAAACACCATATATTTT.

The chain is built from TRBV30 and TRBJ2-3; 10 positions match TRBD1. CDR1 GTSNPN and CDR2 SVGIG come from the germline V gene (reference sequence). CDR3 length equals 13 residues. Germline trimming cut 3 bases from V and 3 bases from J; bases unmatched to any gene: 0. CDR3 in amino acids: CAWRDRGTDTQYF. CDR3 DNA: TGTGCCTGGAGGGACAGGGGGACAGATACGCAGTATTTT.

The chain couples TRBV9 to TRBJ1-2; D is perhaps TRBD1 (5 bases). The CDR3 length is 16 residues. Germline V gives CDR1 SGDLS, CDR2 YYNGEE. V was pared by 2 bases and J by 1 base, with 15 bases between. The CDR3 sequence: CASSVHSGSLNYGYTF. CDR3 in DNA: TGTGCCAGCAGCGTGCATTCAGGGAGCCTTAACTATGGCTACACCTTC. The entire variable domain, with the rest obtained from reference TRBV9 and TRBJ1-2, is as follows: DSGVTQTPKHLITATGQRVTLRCSPRSGDLSVYWYQQSLDQGLQFLIQYYNGEERAKGNILERFSAQQFPDLHSELNLSSLELGDSALYFCASSVHSGSLNYGYTFGSGTRLTVV.

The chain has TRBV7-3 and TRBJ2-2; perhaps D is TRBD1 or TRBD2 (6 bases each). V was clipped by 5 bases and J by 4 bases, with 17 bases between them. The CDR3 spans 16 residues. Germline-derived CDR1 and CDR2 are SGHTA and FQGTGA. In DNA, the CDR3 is TGTGCCAGCAGCCCTTCTGGGGGGCGGACCACCGGGGAGCTGTTTTTT. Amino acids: CASSPSGGRTTGELFF.

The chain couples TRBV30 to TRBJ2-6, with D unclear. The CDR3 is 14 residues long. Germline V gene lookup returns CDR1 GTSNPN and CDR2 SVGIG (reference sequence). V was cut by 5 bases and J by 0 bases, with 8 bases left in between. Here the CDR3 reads CAWDIPSGANVLTF. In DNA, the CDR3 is TGTGCCTGGGACATACCCTCTGGGGCCAACGTCCTGACTTTC.

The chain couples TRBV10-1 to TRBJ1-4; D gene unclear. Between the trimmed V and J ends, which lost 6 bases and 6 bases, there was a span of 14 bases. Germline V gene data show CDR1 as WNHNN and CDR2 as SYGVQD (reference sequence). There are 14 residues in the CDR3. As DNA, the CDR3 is TGCGCCAGCAGCCCGAGAAACTCCTATGAAAAACTGTTTTTT. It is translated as CASSPRNSYEKLFF.

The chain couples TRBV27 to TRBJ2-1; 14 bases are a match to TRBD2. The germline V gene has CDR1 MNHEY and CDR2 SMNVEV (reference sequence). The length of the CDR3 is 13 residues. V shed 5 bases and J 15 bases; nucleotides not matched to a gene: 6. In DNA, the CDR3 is TGTGCCAGCAGTGTCGGACTAGCGGGAGGACGGTTCTTC. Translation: CASSVGLAGGRFF.

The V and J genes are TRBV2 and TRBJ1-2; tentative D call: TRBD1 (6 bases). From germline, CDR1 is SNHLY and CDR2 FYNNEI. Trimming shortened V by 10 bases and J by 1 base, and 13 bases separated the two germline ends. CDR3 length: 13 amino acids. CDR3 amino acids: CAMGGGRNYGYTF. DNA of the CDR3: TGTGCCATGGGTGGGGGCCGTAACTATGGCTACACCTTC.

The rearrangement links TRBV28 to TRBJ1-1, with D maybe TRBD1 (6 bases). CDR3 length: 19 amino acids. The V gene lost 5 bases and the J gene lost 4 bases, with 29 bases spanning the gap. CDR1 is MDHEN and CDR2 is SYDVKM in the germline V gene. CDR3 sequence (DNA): TGTGCCAGCAGTCCTCCGGGGGGAAGGGGGATGTTTCGGGGCACTGAAGCTTTCTTT. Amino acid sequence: CASSPPGGRGMFRGTEAFF.

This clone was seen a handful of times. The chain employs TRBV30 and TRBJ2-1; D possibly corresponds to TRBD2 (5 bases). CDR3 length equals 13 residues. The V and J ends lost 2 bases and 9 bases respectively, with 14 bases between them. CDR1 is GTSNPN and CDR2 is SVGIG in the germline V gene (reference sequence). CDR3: CAWSQNAGGEQFF. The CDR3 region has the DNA TGTGCCTGGAGTCAAAACGCGGGTGGTGAGCAGTTCTTC. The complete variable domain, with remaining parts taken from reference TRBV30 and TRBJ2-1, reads SQTIHQWPATLVQPVGSPLSLECTVEGTSNPNLYWYRQAAGRGLQLLFYSVGIGQISSEVPQNLSASRPQDRQFILSSKKLLLSDSGFYLCAWSQNAGGEQFFGPGTRLTVL.

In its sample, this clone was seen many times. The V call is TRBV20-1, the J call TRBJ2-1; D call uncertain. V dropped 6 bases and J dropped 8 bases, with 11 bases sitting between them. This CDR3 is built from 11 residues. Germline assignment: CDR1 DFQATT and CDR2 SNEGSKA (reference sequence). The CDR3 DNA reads TGCAGTGCCCCGGATCGGTATGAGCAGTTCTTC. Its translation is CSAPDRYEQFF.

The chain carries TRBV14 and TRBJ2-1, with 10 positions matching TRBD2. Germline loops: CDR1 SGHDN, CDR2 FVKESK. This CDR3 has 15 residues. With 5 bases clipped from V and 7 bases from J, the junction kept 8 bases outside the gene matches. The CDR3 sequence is CASSSLAGVVNEQFF. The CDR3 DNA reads TGTGCCAGCAGCAGCCTAGCGGGAGTAGTGAATGAGCAGTTCTTC.

This CDR3 reads CASSISSEGYTQYF. The CDR3 DNA follows: TGTGCCAGTAGTATTTCGTCTGAGGGCTATACGCAGTATTTT. The chain employs TRBV19 and TRBJ2-3; TRBD2 might be the D (5 bases). The germline V gene has CDR1 LNHDA and CDR2 SQIVND (reference sequence). This CDR3 is 14 amino acids long. Trimming cost V 3 bases and J 7 bases, with 14 bases left between them.

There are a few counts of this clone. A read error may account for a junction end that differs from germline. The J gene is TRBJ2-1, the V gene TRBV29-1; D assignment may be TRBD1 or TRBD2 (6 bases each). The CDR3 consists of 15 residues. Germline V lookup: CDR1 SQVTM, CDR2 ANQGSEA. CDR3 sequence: CSVEGGPSRDNEQFF. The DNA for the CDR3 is TGCAGCGTCGAAGGGGGGCCTAGCCGGGACAATGAGCAGTTCTTC.

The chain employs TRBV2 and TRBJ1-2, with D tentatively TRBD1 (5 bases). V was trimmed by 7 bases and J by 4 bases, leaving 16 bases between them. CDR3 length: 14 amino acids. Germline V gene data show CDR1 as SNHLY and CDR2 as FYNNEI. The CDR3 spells CASNKAGTGYGYTF. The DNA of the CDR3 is TGTGCCAGCAATAAAGCCGGGACCGGCTATGGCTACACCTTC.